This T cell receptor beta chain was documented in a study of cytomegalovirus exposure and HLA in healthy donors. Overall study: Early release data held around 82 million unique TCRs from HLA-typed donors. Ancestry clustering placed about 86% of roughly 400 genotyped donors in the Caucasian-associated cluster. Overall study findings and caveats: Sequencing artifact likely explains a cluster of highly shared sequence variants.

Trimming took 0 bases from V and 8 from J; bases not matched to a gene: 7. CDR3 length: 15 amino acids. The germline CDR1 and CDR2 sequences are SGHTA and FQGNSA. Concerning this clone: Its antigen remains unknown.

Primers for the PCR totalled 60 Vbeta and 13 Jbeta. TCRdb's table, derived via immunoSEQ multiplex PCR, lists solely in-frame clones and lacks some. The data hold 150,000 to 200,000 clones, with about 70% observed a single time. The chain joins TRBV7-2 to TRBJ1-3; 7 bases match TRBD1. What was sequenced was PBMCs. This clonotype was sampled from a young woman in good health and CMV-seropositive. CDR3 nucleotide sequence: TGTGCCAGCAGCTTAGCCACGACAGGGAGGTACACCATATATTTT. The encoded protein is CASSLATTGRYTIYF.